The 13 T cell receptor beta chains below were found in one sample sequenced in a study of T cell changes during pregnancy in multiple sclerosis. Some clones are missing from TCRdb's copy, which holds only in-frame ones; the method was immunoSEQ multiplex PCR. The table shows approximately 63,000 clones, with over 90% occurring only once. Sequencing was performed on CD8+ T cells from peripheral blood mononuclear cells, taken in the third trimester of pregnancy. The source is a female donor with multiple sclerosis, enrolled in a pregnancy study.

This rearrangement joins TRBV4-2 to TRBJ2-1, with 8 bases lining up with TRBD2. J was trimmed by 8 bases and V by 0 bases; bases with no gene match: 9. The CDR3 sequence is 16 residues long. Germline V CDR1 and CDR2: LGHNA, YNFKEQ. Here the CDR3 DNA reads TGTGCCAGCAGCCAAGATCCAGCGGGGGACCCCCATGAGCAGTTCTTC. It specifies CASSQDPAGDPHEQFF.

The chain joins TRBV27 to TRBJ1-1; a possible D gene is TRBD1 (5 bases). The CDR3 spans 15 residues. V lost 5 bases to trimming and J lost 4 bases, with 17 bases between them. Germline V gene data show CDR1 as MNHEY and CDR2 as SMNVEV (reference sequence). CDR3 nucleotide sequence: TGTGCCAGCAGTCCGCCAAGAGGCAGGGTCACTGAAGCTTTCTTT. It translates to CASSPPRGRVTEAFF.

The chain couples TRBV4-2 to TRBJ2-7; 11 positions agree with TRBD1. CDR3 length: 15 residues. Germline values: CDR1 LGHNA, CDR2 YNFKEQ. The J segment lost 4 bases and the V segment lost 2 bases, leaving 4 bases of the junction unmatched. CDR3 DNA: TGTGCCAGCAGCCAATCGGGACAGGGGGAGTACGAGCAGTACTTC. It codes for CASSQSGQGEYEQYF.

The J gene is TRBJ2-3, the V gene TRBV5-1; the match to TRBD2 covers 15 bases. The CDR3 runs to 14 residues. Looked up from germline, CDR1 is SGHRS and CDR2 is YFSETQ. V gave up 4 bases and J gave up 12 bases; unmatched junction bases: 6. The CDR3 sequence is CASSPGLAGGAQYF. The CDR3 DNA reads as TGCGCCAGCAGCCCCGGACTAGCGGGAGGGGCCCAGTATTTT.

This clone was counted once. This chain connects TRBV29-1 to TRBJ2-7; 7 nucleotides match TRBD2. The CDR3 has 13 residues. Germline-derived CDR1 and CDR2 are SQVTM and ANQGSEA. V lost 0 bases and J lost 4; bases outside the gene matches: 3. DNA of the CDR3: TGCAGCGTTGAAGAGCGGGAGCGATACGAGCAGTACTTC. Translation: CSVEERERYEQYF.

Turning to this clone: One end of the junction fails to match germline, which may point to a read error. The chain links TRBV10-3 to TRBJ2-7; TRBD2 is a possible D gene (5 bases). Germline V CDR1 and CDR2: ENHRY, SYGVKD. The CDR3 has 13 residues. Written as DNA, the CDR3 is TGTGCCATAAGTGGGGAGAATAACTACGAGCAGTACTTC. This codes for CAISGENNYEQYF.

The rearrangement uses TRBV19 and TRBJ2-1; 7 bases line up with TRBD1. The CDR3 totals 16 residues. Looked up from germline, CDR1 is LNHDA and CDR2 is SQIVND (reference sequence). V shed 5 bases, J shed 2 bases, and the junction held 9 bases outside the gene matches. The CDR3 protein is CASSPRDSLAYNEQFF. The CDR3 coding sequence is TGTGCCAGTAGTCCTCGGGACAGCTTAGCCTACAATGAGCAGTTCTTC.

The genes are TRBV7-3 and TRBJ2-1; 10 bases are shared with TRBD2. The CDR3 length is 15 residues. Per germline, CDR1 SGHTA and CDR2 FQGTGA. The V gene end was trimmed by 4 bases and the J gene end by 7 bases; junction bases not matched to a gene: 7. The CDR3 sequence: CASSYVSGGRNEQFF. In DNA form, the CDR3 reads TGTGCCAGCAGCTACGTTAGCGGGGGGCGAAATGAGCAGTTCTTC.

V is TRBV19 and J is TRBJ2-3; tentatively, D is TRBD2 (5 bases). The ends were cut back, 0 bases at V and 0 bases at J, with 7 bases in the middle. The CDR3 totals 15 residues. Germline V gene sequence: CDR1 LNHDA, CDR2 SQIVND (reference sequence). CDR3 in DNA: TGTGCCAGTAGTATAGACGGGGAAAGCACAGATACGCAGTATTTT. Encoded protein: CASSIDGESTDTQYF.

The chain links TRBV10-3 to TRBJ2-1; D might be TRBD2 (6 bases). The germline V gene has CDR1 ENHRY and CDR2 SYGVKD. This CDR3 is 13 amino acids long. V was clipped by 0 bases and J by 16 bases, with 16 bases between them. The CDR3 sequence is CAISESSGTFPFF. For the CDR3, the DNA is TGTGCCATCAGTGAGTCTAGCGGTACTTTCCCCTTCTTC.

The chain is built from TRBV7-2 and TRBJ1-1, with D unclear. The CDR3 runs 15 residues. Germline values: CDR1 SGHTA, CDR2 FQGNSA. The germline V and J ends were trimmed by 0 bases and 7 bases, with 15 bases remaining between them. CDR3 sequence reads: CASSLAAGVLNEAFF. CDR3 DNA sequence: TGTGCCAGCAGCTTAGCAGCAGGCGTACTTAATGAAGCTTTCTTT.

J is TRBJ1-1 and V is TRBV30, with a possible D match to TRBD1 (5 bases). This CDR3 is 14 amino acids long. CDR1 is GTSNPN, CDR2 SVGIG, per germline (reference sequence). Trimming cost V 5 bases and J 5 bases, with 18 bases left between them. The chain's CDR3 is CAWYLPGGRTEAFF. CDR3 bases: TGTGCCTGGTACCTCCCGGGGGGAAGGACTGAAGCTTTCTTT.

The DNA of the CDR3 is TGTGCCAGTAGTATTAGCGGGGGATACTACGAGCAGTACTTC. This codes for CASSISGGYYEQYF. V is TRBV19 and J is TRBJ2-7, with 9 nucleotides matching TRBD2. Germline V lookup: CDR1 LNHDA, CDR2 SQIVND (reference sequence). The ends lost 3 bases at V and 3 bases at J; junction bases unmatched: 3. There are 14 residues in the CDR3.